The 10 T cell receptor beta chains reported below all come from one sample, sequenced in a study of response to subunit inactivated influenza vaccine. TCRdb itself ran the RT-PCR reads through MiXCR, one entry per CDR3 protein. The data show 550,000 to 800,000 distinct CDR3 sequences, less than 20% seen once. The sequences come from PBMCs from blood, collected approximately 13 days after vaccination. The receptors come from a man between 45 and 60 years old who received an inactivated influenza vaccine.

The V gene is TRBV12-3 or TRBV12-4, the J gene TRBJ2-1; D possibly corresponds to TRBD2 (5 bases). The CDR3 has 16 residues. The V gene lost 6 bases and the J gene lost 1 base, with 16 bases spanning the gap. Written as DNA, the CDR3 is TGTGCCAGCAGCCCCAATGCCGGGGATTCCTACAATGAGCAGTTCTTC. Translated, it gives CASSPNAGDSYNEQFF.

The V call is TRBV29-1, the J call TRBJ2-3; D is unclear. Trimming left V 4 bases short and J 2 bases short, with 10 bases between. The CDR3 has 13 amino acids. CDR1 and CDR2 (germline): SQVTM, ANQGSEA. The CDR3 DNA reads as TGCAGCGTTGCAGCTAGAGCCACAGATACGCAGTATTTT. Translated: CSVAARATDTQYF.

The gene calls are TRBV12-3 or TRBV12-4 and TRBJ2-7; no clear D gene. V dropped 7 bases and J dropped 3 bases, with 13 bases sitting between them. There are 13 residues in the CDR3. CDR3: CASTYRRNYEQYF. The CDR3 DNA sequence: TGTGCCAGCACCTATAGGCGGAACTACGAGCAGTACTTC.

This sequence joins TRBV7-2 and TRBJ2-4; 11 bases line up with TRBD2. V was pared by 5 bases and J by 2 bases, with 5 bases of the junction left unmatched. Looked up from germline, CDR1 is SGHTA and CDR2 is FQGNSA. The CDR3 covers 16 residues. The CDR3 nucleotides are TGTGCCAGCAGCAAGACTAGCGGGGCCCCCAAAAACATTCAGTACTTC. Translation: CASSKTSGAPKNIQYF.

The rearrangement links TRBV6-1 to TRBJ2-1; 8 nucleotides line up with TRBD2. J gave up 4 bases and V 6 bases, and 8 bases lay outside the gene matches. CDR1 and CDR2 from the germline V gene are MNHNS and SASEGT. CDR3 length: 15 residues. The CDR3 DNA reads TGTGCCAGCAGCCAGGGCGGGGGGCCGTACAATGAGCAGTTCTTC. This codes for CASSQGGGPYNEQFF.

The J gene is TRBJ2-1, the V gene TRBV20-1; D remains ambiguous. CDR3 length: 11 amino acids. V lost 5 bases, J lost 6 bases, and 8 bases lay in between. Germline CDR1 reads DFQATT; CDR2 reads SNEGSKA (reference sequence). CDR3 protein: CSAGPFNEQFF. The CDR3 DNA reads TGCAGTGCTGGGCCCTTCAATGAGCAGTTCTTC.

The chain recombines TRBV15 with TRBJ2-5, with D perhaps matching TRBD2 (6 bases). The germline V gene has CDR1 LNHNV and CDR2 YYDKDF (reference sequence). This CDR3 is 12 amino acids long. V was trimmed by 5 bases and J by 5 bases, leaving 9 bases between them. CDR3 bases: TGTGCCACCAGCCCGGAGGGGGAGACCCAGTACTTC. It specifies CATSPEGETQYF.

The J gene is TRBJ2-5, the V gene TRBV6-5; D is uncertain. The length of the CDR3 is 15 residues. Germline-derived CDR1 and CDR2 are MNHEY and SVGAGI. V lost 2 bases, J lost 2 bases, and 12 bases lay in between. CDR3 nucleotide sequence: TGTGCCAGCAGTTACACCTTTGCGGATCAAGAGACCCAGTACTTC. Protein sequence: CASSYTFADQETQYF.

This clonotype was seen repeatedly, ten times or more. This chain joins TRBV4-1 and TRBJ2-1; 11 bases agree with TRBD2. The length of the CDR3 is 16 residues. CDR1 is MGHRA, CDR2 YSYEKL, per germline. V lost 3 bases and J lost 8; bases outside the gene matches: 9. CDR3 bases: TGCGCCAGCAGCCATGGTAGCGGGGGGGCTTGGGATGAGCAGTTCTTC. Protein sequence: CASSHGSGGAWDEQFF.

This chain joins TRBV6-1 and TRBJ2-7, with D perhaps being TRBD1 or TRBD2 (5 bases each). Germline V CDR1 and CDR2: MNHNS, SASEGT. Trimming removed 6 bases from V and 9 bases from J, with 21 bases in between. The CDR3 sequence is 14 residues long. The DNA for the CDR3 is TGTGCCAGCAGGCCCCGGGACGGTTTTAATGGGCAGTACTTC. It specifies CASRPRDGFNGQYF.